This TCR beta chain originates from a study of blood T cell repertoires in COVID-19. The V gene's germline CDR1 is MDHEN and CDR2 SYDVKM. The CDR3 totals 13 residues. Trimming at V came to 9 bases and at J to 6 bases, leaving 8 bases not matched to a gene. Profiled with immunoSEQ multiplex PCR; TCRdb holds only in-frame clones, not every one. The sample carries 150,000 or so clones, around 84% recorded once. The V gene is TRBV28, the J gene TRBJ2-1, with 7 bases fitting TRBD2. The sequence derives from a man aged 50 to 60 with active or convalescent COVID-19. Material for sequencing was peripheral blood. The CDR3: CASLGLNLNEQFF. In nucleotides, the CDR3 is TGTGCCAGTCTGGGACTAAACCTCAATGAGCAGTTCTTC.